Listed here are 8 T cell receptor beta chains from one sample, sequenced in a study of CD8+ T cells in alopecia areata. Following RNA extraction, reverse transcription yielded cDNA that acted as the sequencing template. TCRdb keeps only in-frame clones here, not all; method: immunoSEQ multiplex PCR. The sample holds over 150,000 clones, roughly 60% seen once. This sample comprised CD4+ T cells sorted from blood, obtained at week 0. These receptors all stem from a human donor with alopecia areata.

The rearrangement uses TRBV29-1 and TRBJ1-1; D is uncertain. The length of the CDR3 is 13 residues. Germline V CDR1 and CDR2: SQVTM, ANQGSEA. V lost 5 bases, J lost 4 bases, and 14 bases lay in between. Written as DNA, the CDR3 is TGCAGCGTTCTAGGGAGACTTTCCACTGAAGCTTTCTTT. Protein product: CSVLGRLSTEAFF.

This chain uses TRBV30 with TRBJ2-7, with a tentative D call TRBD2 (5 bases). Germline V lookup: CDR1 GTSNPN, CDR2 SVGIG (reference sequence). V shed 6 bases and J shed 2 bases, with 11 bases lying between them. The CDR3 sequence is 12 residues long. This CDR3 reads CACRTDPYEQYF. In DNA form, the CDR3 reads TGTGCCTGCCGGACTGACCCCTACGAGCAGTACTTC. Variable domain in full (rest from reference TRBV30 and TRBJ2-7): SQTIHQWPATLVQPVGSPLSLECTVEGTSNPNLYWYRQAAGRGLQLLFYSVGIGQISSEVPQNLSASRPQDRQFILSSKKLLLSDSGFYLCACRTDPYEQYFGPGTRLTVT.

This clone was detected only a few times. V gene TRBV29-1 combines with J gene TRBJ1-6; D gene uncertain. The CDR3 covers 14 residues. CDR1 is SQVTM, CDR2 ANQGSEA, per germline. V lost 6 bases to trimming and J lost 7 bases, with 16 bases between them. In nucleotides, the CDR3 is TGCAGCGTACGAGGCGAGGGTGGCAATTCACCCCTCCACTTT. Its translation is CSVRGEGGNSPLHF.

V is TRBV30 and J is TRBJ1-4; D is perhaps TRBD1 (6 bases). Trimming took 6 bases from V and 8 from J, leaving 16 bases between them. CDR3 size: 13 residues. The germline CDR1 and CDR2 sequences are GTSNPN and SVGIG (reference sequence). CDR3: CACRPGVEEKLFF. CDR3 coding DNA: TGTGCCTGCAGACCAGGGGTGGAGGAAAAACTGTTTTTT. Full variable domain (outside the CDR3, taken from reference TRBV30 and TRBJ1-4): SQTIHQWPATLVQPVGSPLSLECTVEGTSNPNLYWYRQAAGRGLQLLFYSVGIGQISSEVPQNLSASRPQDRQFILSSKKLLLSDSGFYLCACRPGVEEKLFFGSGTQLSVL.

This clone was found a few times. This chain links TRBV21-1 with TRBJ1-5; the table's D gene call, TRBD1, was not cross checked with the DNA. TRBV21-1 is termed a pseudogene. The CDR3 runs 17 residues. CDR3 bases: TGTGCCAGCAGCTCCATGGCGGACAGGGTGTATGTTCAGCCCCAGCATTTT. It yields the protein CASSSMADRVYVQPQHF.

This chain links TRBV6-5 with TRBJ1-2, with 7 bases lining up with TRBD1. CDR3 length: 14 amino acids. V trimming: 6 bases; J trimming: 5 bases; junction bases outside the gene matches: 9. CDR1 MNHEY and CDR2 SVGAGI come from the germline V gene. The CDR3 reads CASRETGNAYGYTF. Written as DNA, the CDR3 is TGTGCCAGCAGAGAGACAGGGAATGCTTATGGCTACACCTTC.

Here the CDR3 DNA reads TGTGCCAGCAGTTTACAGATGACCAACTATGGCTACACCTTC. Translation: CASSLQMTNYGYTF. The rearrangement uses TRBV28 and TRBJ1-2, with unresolved D. V was shortened by 2 bases and J by 2 bases, with 9 bases between the two germline ends. The CDR3 runs to 14 residues. Per the germline V gene, CDR1 is MDHEN and CDR2 is SYDVKM.

The chain combines TRBV19 with TRBJ2-7; no clear D. This CDR3 has 9 residues. V lost 8 bases to trimming and J lost 4 bases, with 3 bases between them. CDR1 and CDR2 from the germline V gene are LNHDA and SQIVND (reference sequence). In DNA form, the CDR3 reads TGTGCCAGTCCATACGAGCAGTACTTC. Residues: CASPYEQYF.